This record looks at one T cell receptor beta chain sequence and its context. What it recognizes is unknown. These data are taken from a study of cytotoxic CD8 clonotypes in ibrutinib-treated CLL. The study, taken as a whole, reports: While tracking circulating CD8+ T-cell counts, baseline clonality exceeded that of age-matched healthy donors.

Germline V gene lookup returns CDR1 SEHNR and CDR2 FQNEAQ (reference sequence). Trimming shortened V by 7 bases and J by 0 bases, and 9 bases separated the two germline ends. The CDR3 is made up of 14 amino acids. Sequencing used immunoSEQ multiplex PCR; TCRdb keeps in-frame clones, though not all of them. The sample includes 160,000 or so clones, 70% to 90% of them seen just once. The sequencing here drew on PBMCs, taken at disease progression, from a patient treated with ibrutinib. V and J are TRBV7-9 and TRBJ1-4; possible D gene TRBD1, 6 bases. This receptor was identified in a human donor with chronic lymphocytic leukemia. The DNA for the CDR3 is TGTGCCAGCATACGGACAGCAACTAATGAAAAACTGTTTTTT. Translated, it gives CASIRTATNEKLFF. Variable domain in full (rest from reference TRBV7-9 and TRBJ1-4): DTGVSQNPRHKITKRGQNVTFRCDPISEHNRLYWYRQTLGQGPEFLTYFQNEAQLEKSRLLSDRFSAERPKGSFSTLEIQRTEQGDSAMYLCASIRTATNEKLFFGSGTQLSVL.